This T cell receptor (beta chain) was captured by sequencing in a study of beta chain features in type 1 diabetes. Study findings and constraints: There was a moderate but significant shortening of TCRB CDR3s in all four CD4+ subsets of Type 1 diabetes patients. Among type 1 diabetes patients, VDJ junctions had fewer insertions and more deletions. Cells with high TCR expression could be over-represented by cDNA sequencing.

As regards this clone: Its antigen is not identified.

Unmatched junction bases numbered 6, after V lost 3 bases and J lost 8 bases. The germline gives CDR1 SGHTA, CDR2 FQGNSA. This CDR3 comprises 13 residues. Expressed TCRB transcripts were sequenced after all isolated RNA was converted to cDNA. Sequencing was performed with immunoSEQ multiplex PCR; in TCRdb, only in-frame clones are kept and a portion is missing. The repertoire holds 100,000 to 150,000 clones, with 7.5% to 9.5% as singletons. This receptor was obtained from a man younger than 40 with type 1 diabetes. The material sequenced was central memory CD4+ T cells from blood. The chain recombines TRBV7-2 with TRBJ1-2; 7 nucleotides agree with TRBD1. The CDR3 DNA follows: TGTGCCAGCAGCTTTCCGCAGGGGGTCGGCTACACCTTC. As protein: CASSFPQGVGYTF.